This T cell receptor beta chain was documented in a study of T-cell reconstitution after alpha-beta-depleted transplantation in children. Preparation of the TCRbeta library used unique molecular identifiers. TCRdb re-called the PCR reads through MiXCR, storing one row per CDR3 protein. The sample lists roughly 280,000 distinct CDR3 sequences, around a tenth seen once, with around 20% in the top ten. Study results and limitations: Some patients' high day-60 TCRbeta diversity was attributed to recipient cells surviving conditioning.

This clonotype turned up a few times. No antigen is known for it. Trimming shortened V by 5 bases and J by 4 bases, and 15 bases separated the two germline ends. The CDR3 runs 14 residues. Germline CDR1 SGHTA, CDR2 FQGTGA. Sequencing used peripheral blood, obtained 180 days after TCRalphabeta/CD19-depleted stem cell transplant. The rearrangement links TRBV7-3 to TRBJ2-7, with D tentatively TRBD1 or TRBD2 (6 bases each). This clonotype was obtained from a male patient between 2 and 15 years old who had a stem cell transplant for chronic granulomatous disease, so the T cells may come from the graft donor. CDR3 DNA sequence: TGTGCCAGCAGCCTCGAGGGGGGTGATTACGAGCAGTACTTC. Translation: CASSLEGGDYEQYF.